Sequencing of this TCR beta chain was carried out in a study of cytomegalovirus exposure and HLA in healthy donors. General observations from the study: Rates of TCR association differed by HLA locus in a later analysis, with DRB1 highest and HLA-C lowest. Common viral pathogens seemed, in a later analysis, to connect with several of the most significant clusters. A link between a missense DCLRE1C variant and TCR beta V- and J-gene trimming emerged from a later analysis.

Vbeta (60) and Jbeta (13) primers were used in the PCR. This table comes from immunoSEQ multiplex PCR, and its TCRdb copy is limited to in-frame clones, with some not included. The sample holds about 130,000 clones; just over 70% are singletons and the top ten take about 2.4%. This clone has a handful of counts. What it binds is not known. The source material was PBMCs. The origin of this receptor is a woman aged 55-70 years in good health and CMV-seropositive.

The CDR3 spells CASSLKIAGQETQYF. CDR3 nucleotides: TGTGCCAGCAGCTTGAAGATCGCAGGTCAAGAGACCCAGTACTTC. This chain uses TRBV5-4 with TRBJ2-5; no reliable D call. V lost 1 base, J lost 2 bases, and 12 bases lay in between. The CDR3 spans 15 residues. The germline CDR1 and CDR2 sequences are SGHNT and YYREEE (reference sequence).